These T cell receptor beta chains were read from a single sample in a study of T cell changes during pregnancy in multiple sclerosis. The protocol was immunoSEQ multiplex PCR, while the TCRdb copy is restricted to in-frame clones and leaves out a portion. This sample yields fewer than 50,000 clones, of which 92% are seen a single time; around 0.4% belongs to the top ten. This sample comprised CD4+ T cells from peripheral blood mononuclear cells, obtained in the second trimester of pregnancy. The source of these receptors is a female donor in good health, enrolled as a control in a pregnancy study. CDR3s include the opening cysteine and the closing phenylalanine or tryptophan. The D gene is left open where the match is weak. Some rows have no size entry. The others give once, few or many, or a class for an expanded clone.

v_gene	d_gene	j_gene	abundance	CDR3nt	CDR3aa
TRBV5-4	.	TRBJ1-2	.	TGTGCCAGCAGCCGTCACAATAACTATGGCTACACCTTC	CASSRHNNYGYTF
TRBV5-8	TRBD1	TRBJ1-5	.	TGTGCCAGCAGCCCGCAGTTGTACAGGGGTCATAATCAGCCCCAGCATTTT	CASSPQLYRGHNQPQHF
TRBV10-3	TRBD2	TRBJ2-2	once	TGTGCCATCAGTCCGGGACTAGCAACCGGGGAGCTGTTTTTT	CAISPGLATGELFF
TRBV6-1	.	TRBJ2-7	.	TGTGCCAGCATCCACAGACAGACCACCTACGAGCAGTACTTC	CASIHRQTTYEQYF
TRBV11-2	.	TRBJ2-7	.	TGTGCCAGCAGCCTCGAGCTACTCCAGGGCCAGAGAGGCGAGCAGTACTTC	CASSLELLQGQRGEQYF
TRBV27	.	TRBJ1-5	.	TGTGCCAGCAGAGTAACAGGAGAAAATGCAGCAGGGCGCAATCAGCCCCAGCATTTT	CASRVTGENAAGRNQPQHF
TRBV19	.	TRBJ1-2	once	TGTGCCAGTAGTATCACCAGGGAAGGCTACACCTTC	CASSITREGYTF
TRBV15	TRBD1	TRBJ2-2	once	TGTGCCACCAGCTCCCGACAGGGGTACACCGGGGAGCTGTTTTTT	CATSSRQGYTGELFF
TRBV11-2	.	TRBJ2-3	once	TGTGCCAGCAGCCTGGACAGAGGCACAGATACGCAGTATTTT	CASSLDRGTDTQYF
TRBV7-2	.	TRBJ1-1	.	TGTGCCAGCAGCACCCGGGGGTTTGGCACTGAAGCTTTCTTT	CASSTRGFGTEAFF
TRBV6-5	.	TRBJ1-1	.	TGTGCCAGCAGTATAGGGCCGGGAGATGAAGCTTTCTTT	CASSIGPGDEAFF
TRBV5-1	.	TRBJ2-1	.	TGCGCCAGCAGCTTGGCCCGGGAGACTGAGCAGTTCTTC	CASSLARETEQFF
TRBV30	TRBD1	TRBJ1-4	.	TGTGCCTGGAACGGACAGGGATTTGAAAAACTGTTTTTT	CAWNGQGFEKLFF
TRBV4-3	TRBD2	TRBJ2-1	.	TGCGCCAGCAGCCAAATCTTGGGGACTATCAGCTCCTACAATGAGCAGTTCTTC	CASSQILGTISSYNEQFF
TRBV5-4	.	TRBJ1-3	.	TGTGCCAGCAGCAATCGGCGGAGGTCCTCTGGAAACACCATATATTTT	CASSNRRRSSGNTIYF
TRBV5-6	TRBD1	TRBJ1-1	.	TGTGCCAGCAGCAGAACAGGGGGGGTGGGTGAAGCTTTCTTT	CASSRTGGVGEAFF
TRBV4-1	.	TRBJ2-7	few	TGCGCCAGCAGCCAAGATCGGGAAGAGCAGTACTTC	CASSQDREEQYF
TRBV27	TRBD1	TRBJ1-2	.	TGTGCCAGCAGTTACGGACAGGACTTTAACTATGGCTACACCTTC	CASSYGQDFNYGYTF
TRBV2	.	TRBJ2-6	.	TGTGCCAGCAGTGCTGGGGCCGGGGCCAACGTCCTGACTTTC	CASSAGAGANVLTF
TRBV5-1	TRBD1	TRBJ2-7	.	TGCGCCAGCAGCTTCGACAGGGCCAGCTCCTACGAGCAGTACTTC	CASSFDRASSYEQYF